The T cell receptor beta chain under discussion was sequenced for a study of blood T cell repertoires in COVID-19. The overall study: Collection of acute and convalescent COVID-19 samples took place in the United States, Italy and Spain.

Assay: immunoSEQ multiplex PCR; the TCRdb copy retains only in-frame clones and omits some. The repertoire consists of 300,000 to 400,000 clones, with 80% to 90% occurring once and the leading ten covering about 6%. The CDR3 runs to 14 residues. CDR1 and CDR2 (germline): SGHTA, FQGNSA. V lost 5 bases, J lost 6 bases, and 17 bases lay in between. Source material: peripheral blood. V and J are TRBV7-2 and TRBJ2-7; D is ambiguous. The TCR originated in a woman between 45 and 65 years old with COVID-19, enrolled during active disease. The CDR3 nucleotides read TGTGCCAGCAGCCCGGGTTTTGGTCGGAGCGAGCAGTACTTC. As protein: CASSPGFGRSEQYF. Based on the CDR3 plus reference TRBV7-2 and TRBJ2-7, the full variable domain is GAGVSQSPSNKVTEKGKDVELRCDPISGHTALYWYRQSLGQGLEFLIYFQGNSAPDKSGLPSDRFSAERTGGSVSTLTIQRTQQEDSAVYLCASSPGFGRSEQYFGPGTRLTVT.